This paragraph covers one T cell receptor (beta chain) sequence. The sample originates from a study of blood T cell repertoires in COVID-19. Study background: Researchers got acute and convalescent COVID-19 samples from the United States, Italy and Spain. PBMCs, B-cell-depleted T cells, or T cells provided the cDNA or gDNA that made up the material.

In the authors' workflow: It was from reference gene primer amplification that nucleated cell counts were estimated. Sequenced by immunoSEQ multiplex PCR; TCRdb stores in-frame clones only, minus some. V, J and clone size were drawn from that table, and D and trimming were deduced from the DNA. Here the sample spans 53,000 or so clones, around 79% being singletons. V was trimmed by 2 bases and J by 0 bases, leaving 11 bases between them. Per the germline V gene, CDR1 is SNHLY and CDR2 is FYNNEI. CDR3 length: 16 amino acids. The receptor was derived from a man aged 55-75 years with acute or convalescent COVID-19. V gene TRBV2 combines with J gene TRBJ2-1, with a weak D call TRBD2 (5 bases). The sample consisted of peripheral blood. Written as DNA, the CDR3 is TGTGCCAGCAGTGAAAACGTGGGGAGCTCCTACAATGAGCAGTTCTTC. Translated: CASSENVGSSYNEQFF.